This paragraph reports one T cell receptor (beta chain). The entry originates in a study of T cell changes during pregnancy in multiple sclerosis. Germline CDR1 and CDR2: MNHEY and SMNVEV (reference sequence). CDR3 length equals 15 residues. Trimming left V 5 bases short and J 4 bases short, with 15 bases between. Sequenced by immunoSEQ multiplex PCR; TCRdb stores in-frame clones only, minus some. The table has 79,000 or so clones, approximately 94% seen once. The origin of this receptor is a female donor with multiple sclerosis, enrolled in a pregnancy study. The source material was CD4+ T cells from peripheral blood mononuclear cells, sampled before pregnancy. V usage is TRBV27 and J usage is TRBJ1-5; D may be TRBD1 (5 bases). The CDR3 nucleotides read TGTGCCAGCAGTCCCAATGGGGCGAGAAATCAGCCCCAGCATTTT. Residues: CASSPNGARNQPQHF.